The clone carrying this T cell receptor beta chain was recorded many times. This entry comes from a study of read filtering for tumor transcriptome and immune sequencing. The library was built from around 400 ng RNA with molecular barcoded adaptors for alpha/delta and beta/gamma chains. TCRdb used MiXCR to reprocess the reads, holding one entry per CDR3 protein. The repertoire holds more than 12,000 distinct CDR3 sequences, with about a fifth as singletons. The CDR3 is 12 residues long. The origin of this receptor is a donor aged 40 or older with multiple myeloma. The sequenced sample consisted of a population of CD138-negative cells sorted from bone marrow. J is TRBJ1-5 and V is TRBV21-1. TRBV21-1 is designated a pseudogene. This CDR3 reads CASSSDNQPQHF. The CDR3 DNA reads TGTGCCAGCAGTTCAGACAATCAGCCCCAGCATTTT.